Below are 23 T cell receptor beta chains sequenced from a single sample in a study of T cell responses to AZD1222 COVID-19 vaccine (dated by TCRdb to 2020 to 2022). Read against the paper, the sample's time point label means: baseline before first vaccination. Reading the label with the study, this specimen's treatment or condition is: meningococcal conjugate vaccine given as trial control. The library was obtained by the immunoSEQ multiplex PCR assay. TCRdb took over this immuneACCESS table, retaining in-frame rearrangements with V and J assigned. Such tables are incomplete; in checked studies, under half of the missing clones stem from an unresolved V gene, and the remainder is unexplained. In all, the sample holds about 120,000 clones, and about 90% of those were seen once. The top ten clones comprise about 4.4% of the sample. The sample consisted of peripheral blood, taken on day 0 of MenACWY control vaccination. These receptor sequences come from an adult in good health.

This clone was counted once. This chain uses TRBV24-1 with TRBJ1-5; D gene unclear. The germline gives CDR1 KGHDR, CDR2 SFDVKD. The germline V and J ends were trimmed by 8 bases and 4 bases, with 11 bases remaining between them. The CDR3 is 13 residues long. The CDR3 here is CATTAGKNQPQHF. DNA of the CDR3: TGTGCCACCACGGCCGGGAAAAATCAGCCCCAGCATTTT.

The CDR3 sequence: CASSPRGELFF. CDR3 DNA sequence: TGTGCCAGCTCACCACGCGGGGAGCTGTTTTTT. The chain combines TRBV18 with TRBJ2-2; D unresolved. This CDR3 is built from 11 residues. Trimming removed 1 base at V and 7 bases at J, with 1 base between. Germline V CDR1 and CDR2: KGHSH, LQKENI.

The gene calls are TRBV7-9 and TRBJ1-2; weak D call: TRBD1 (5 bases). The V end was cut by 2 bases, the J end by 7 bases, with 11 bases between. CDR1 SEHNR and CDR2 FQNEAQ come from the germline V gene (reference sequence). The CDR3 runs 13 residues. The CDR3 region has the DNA TGTGCCAGCAGCTTAAGCAGGGAAGGTGGCTACACCTTC. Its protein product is CASSLSREGGYTF.

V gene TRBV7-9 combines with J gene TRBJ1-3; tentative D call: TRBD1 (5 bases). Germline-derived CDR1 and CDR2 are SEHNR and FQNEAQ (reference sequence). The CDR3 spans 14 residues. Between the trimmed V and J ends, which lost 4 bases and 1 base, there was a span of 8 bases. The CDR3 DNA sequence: TGTGCCAGCAGCTGGGGCCCTTCTGGAAACACCATATATTTT. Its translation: CASSWGPSGNTIYF.

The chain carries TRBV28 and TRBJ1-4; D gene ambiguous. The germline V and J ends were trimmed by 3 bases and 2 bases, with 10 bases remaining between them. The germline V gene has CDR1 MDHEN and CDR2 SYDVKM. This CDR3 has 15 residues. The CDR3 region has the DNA TGTGCCAGCAGTTTTCTTTCCCCTACTAATGAAAAACTGTTTTTT. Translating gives CASSFLSPTNEKLFF.

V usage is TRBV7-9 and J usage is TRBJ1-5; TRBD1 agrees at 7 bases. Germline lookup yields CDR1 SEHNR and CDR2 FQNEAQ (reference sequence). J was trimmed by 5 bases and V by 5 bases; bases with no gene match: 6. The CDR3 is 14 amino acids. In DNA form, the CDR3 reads TGTGCCAGCAGCCTCCAGGGGGAGGATCAGCCCCAGCATTTT. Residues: CASSLQGEDQPQHF.

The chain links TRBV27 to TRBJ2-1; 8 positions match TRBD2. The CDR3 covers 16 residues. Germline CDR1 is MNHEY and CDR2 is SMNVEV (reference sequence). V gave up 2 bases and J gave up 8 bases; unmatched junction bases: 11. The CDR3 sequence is CASSLMSSGSLDEQFF. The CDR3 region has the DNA TGTGCCAGCAGTTTAATGTCGAGCGGGAGTTTGGATGAGCAGTTCTTC.

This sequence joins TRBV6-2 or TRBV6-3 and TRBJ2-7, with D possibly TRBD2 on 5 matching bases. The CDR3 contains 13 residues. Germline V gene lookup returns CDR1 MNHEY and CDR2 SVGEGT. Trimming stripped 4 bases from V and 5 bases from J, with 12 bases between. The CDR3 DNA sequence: TGTGCCAGCAGTTCCCGGGGAGTGGACGAGCAGTACGTC. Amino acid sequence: CASSSRGVDEQYV.

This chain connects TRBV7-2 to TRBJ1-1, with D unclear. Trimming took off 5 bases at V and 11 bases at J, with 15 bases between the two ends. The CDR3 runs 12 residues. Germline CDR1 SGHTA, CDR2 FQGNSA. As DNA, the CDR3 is TGTGCCAGCAGCCAAAGCTTGACGGGGGCTTTCTTT. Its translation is CASSQSLTGAFF.

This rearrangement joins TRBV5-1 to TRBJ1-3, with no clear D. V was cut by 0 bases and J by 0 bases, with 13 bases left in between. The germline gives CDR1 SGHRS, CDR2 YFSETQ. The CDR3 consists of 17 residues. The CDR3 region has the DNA TGCGCCAGCAGCTTGGCCGCAGGATGGGGCTCTGGAAACACCATATATTTT. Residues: CASSLAAGWGSGNTIYF.

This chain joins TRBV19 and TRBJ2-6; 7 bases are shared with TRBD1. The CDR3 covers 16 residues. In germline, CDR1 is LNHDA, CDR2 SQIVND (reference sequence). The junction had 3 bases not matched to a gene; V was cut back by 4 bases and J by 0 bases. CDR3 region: CASSRQGLSGANVLTF. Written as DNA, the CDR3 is TGTGCCAGTAGTAGACAGGGCCTCTCTGGGGCCAACGTCCTGACTTTC. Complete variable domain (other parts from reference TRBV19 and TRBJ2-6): DGGITQSPKYLFRKEGQNVTLSCEQNLNHDAMYWYRQDPGQGLRLIYYSQIVNDFQKGDIAEGYSVSREKKESFPLTVTSAQKNPTAFYLCASSRQGLSGANVLTFGAGSRLTVL.

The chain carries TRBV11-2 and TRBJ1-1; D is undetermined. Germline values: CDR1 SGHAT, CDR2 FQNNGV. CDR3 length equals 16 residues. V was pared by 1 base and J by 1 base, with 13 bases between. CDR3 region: CASSLVRTDGNTEAFF. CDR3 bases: TGTGCCAGCAGCTTAGTCCGGACGGATGGGAACACTGAAGCTTTCTTT.

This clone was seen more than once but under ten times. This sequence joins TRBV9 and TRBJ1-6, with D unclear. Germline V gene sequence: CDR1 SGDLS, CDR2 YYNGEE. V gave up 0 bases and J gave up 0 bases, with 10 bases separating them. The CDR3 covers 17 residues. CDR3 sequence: CASSVDRLSSYNSPLHF. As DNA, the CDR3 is TGTGCCAGCAGCGTAGATAGACTTTCCTCCTATAATTCACCCCTCCACTTT.

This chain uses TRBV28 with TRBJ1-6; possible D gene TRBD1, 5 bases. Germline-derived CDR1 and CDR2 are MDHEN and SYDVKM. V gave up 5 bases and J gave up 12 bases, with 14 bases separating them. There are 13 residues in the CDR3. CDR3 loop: CASSIGSGGPLHF. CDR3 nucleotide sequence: TGTGCCAGCAGTATAGGATCCGGGGGACCCCTCCACTTT.

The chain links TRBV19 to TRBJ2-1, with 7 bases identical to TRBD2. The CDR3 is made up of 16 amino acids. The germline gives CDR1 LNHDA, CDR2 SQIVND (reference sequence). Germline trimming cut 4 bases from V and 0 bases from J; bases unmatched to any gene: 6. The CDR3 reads CASSTGRSSSYNEQFF. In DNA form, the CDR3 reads TGTGCCAGTAGTACCGGGAGGTCGAGCTCCTACAATGAGCAGTTCTTC.

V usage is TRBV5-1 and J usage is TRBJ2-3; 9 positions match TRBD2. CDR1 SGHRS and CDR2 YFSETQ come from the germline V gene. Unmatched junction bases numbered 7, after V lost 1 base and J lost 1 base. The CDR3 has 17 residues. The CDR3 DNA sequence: TGCGCCAGCAGCTTGTTTAGTAGCGGGGGAGGCACAGATACGCAGTATTTT. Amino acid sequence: CASSLFSSGGGTDTQYF.

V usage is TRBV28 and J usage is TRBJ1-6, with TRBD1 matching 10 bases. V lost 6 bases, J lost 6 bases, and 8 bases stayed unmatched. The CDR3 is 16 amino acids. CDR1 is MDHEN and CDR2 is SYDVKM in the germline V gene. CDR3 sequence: CASSHPGQGPNSPLHF. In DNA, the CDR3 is TGTGCCAGCAGCCACCCGGGACAGGGGCCTAATTCACCCCTCCACTTT.

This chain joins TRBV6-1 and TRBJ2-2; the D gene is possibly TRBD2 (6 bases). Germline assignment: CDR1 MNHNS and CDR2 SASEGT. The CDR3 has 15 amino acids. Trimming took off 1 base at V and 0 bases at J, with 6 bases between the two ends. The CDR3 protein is CASSEGRANTGELFF. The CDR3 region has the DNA TGTGCCAGCAGTGAAGGGAGGGCGAACACCGGGGAGCTGTTTTTT.

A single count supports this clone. CDR3 coding DNA: TGTGCCAGCAGCCTGGACAGGGTGAACACTGAAGCTTTCTTT. Protein product: CASSLDRVNTEAFF. The chain combines TRBV7-6 with TRBJ1-1, with 8 bases matching TRBD1. V was pared by 5 bases and J by 0 bases, with 2 bases of the junction left unmatched. This CDR3 has 14 residues. Germline-derived CDR1 and CDR2 are SGHVS and FNYEAQ. The variable domain in full, completed from reference TRBV7-6 and TRBJ1-1, reads GAGVSQSPRYKVTKRGQDVALRCDPISGHVSLYWYRQALGQGPEFLTYFNYEAQQDKSGLPNDRFSAERPEGSISTLTIQRTEQRDSAMYRCASSLDRVNTEAFFGQGTRLTVV.

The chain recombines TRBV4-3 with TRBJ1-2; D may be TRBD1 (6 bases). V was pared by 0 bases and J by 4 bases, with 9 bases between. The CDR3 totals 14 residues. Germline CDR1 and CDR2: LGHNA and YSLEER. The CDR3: CASSQEIRGYGYTF. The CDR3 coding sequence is TGCGCCAGCAGCCAAGAAATCAGGGGCTATGGCTACACCTTC.

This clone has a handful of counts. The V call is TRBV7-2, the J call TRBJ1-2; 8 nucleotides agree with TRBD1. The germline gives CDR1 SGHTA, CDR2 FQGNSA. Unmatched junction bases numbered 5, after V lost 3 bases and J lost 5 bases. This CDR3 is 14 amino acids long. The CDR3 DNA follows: TGTGCCAGCAGCTTCCGGGACAGGACGTATGGCTACACCTTC. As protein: CASSFRDRTYGYTF.

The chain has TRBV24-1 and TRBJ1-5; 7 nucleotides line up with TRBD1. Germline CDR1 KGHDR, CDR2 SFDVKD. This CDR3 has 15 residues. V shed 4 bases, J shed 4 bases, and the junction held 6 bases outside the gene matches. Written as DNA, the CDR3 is TGTGCCACCAGTGAACCCGGGACAGTAAATCAGCCCCAGCATTTT. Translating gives CATSEPGTVNQPQHF.

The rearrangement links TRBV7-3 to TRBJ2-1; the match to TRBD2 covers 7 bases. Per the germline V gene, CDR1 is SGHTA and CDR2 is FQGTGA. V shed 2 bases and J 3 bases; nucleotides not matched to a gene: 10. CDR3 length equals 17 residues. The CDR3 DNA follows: TGTGCCAGCAGCTTAGGTCTTAATCTAGCGGTCTACAATGAGCAGTTCTTC. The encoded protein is CASSLGLNLAVYNEQFF.